The 7 T cell receptor beta chains in this list originate from one sample, sequenced in a study of cytomegalovirus exposure and HLA in healthy donors. Vbeta (60) and Jbeta (13) primers were used in the PCR. The repertoire was sequenced with immunoSEQ multiplex PCR; TCRdb's copy has only in-frame clones and lacks some. Of more than 100,000 clones detected, around 86% appear once; the ten largest clones hold about 7.5%. The sample consisted of PBMCs. The receptors come from a woman aged 45 to 65 in good health and CMV-seropositive.

V and J are TRBV4-1 and TRBJ1-2; a weak D match, TRBD1 (6 bases). V lost 4 bases, J lost 7 bases, and 16 bases lay in between. The CDR3 totals 14 residues. Germline V gene lookup returns CDR1 MGHRA and CDR2 YSYEKL. The CDR3 DNA follows: TGCGCCAGCAGCCGTCCCAACAGGGCGAGTGGCTACACCTTC. Its protein is CASSRPNRASGYTF.

V and J are TRBV27 and TRBJ2-3; TRBD1 agrees at 10 bases. V lost 0 bases and J lost 2; bases outside the gene matches: 8. The CDR3 runs 18 residues. The germline V gene encodes CDR1 MNHEY and CDR2 SMNVEV (reference sequence). The CDR3 loop reads CASSLSPGTGVSTDTQYF. CDR3 DNA sequence: TGTGCCAGCAGTTTATCCCCGGGGACAGGGGTATCCACAGATACGCAGTATTTT.

Only a few counts were recorded for this clone. This CDR3 is CASSPLLPRYNEQFF. The CDR3 coding sequence is TGTGCCAGCAGCCCGCTGCTGCCGCGGTACAATGAGCAGTTCTTC. V gene TRBV11-2 combines with J gene TRBJ2-1; no reliable D call. The germline V gene has CDR1 SGHAT and CDR2 FQNNGV. The V end lost 5 bases, the J end lost 4 bases, and 15 bases lay between the germline ends. CDR3 length: 15 amino acids.

V and J are TRBV2 and TRBJ2-7; a possible D gene is TRBD1 (5 bases). CDR1 is SNHLY and CDR2 is FYNNEI in the germline V gene. There are 14 residues in the CDR3. V was cut by 7 bases and J by 0 bases, with 13 bases left in between. The CDR3 sequence is CASNPQTASYEQYF. CDR3 bases: TGTGCCAGCAACCCACAGACAGCCTCCTACGAGCAGTACTTC.

The chain employs TRBV28 and TRBJ1-1; D is possibly TRBD1 (6 bases). CDR3 size: 13 residues. Germline V lookup: CDR1 MDHEN, CDR2 SYDVKM. Trimming cost V 6 bases and J 6 bases, with 14 bases left between them. CDR3 loop: CASSYRVSAEAFF. The DNA for the CDR3 is TGTGCCAGCAGCTACAGGGTAAGCGCTGAAGCTTTCTTT.

This chain uses TRBV27 with TRBJ1-6, with 9 nucleotides matching TRBD1. The V gene's germline CDR1 is MNHEY and CDR2 SMNVEV (reference sequence). The J segment lost 2 bases and the V segment lost 7 bases, leaving 3 bases of the junction unmatched. The CDR3 contains 15 residues. The CDR3 is CASTHRGPYNSPLHF. The CDR3 region has the DNA TGTGCCAGCACCCACAGGGGGCCCTATAATTCACCCCTCCACTTT.

This chain connects TRBV11-3 to TRBJ2-1; D is unclear. CDR1 is SGHNT and CDR2 is YENEEA in the germline V gene. V lost 2 bases, J lost 8 bases, and 10 bases lay in between. CDR3 length: 13 residues. The CDR3: CASSLLLSDEQFF. The CDR3 DNA reads TGTGCCAGCAGCTTACTCTTAAGCGATGAGCAGTTCTTC.